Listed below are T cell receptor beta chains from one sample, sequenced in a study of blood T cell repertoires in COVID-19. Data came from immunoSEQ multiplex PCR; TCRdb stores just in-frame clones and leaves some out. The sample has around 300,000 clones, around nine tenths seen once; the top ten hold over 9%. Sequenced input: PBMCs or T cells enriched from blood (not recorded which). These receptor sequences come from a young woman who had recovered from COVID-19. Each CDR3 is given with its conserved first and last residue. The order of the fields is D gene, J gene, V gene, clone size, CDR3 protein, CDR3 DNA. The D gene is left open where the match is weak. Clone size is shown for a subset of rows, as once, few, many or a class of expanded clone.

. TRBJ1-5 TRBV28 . CASREGQIQGPQHF TGTGCCAGCAGGGAGGGTCAGATCCAAGGGCCCCAGCATTTT
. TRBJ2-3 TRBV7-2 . CASSFTGPSTDTQYF TGTGCCAGCAGCTTCACAGGGCCTAGCACAGATACGCAGTATTTT
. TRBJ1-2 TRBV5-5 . CASSPGHSRDGYTF TGTGCCAGCAGCCCGGGACATTCGAGGGATGGCTACACCTTC
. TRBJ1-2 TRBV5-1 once CASSLLWGPANYGYTF TGCGCCAGCAGCTTGTTATGGGGGCCAGCTAACTATGGCTACACCTTC
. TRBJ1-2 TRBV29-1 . CSVKPTGNYGYTF TGCAGCGTTAAGCCCACAGGGAACTATGGCTACACCTTC
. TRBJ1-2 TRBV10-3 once CAISEAATGYTF TGTGCCATCAGTGAGGCTGCTACGGGCTACACCTTC
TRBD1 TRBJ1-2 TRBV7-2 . CASSPRGGASSGYTF TGTGCCAGCAGCCCAAGAGGGGGCGCTTCGTCTGGCTACACCTTC
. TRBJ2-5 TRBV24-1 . CATSDLGGGETQYF TGTGCCACCAGTGATTTGGGGGGAGGAGAGACCCAGTACTTC
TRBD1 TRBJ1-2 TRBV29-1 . CSGYGQGGYTF TGCAGCGGATACGGACAGGGCGGCTACACCTTC
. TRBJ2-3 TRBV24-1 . CATSARADTQYF TGTGCCACCAGTGCCAGGGCAGATACGCAGTATTTT
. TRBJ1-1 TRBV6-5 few CASSQFWAGEAFF TGTGCCAGCAGCCAGTTCTGGGCGGGAGAAGCTTTCTTT
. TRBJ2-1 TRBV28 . CASRFLDRVTMYNEQFF TGTGCCAGCAGATTCCTGGACAGAGTCACAATGTACAATGAGCAGTTCTTC
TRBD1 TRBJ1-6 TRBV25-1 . CASSEYSTGGNSPLHF TGTGCCAGCAGTGAATATAGTACAGGGGGTAATTCACCCCTCCACTTT
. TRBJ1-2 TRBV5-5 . CASSLQGVYGYTF TGTGCCAGCAGCTTGCAAGGGGTTTATGGCTACACCTTC
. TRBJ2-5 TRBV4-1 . CASSHRQETQYF TGCGCCAGCAGCCACCGCCAAGAGACCCAGTACTTC
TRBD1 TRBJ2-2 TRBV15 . CATSRGRDRAGGELFF TGTGCCACCAGCAGAGGCCGGGACAGGGCCGGCGGGGAGCTGTTTTTT
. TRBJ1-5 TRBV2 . CASSELGANQPQHF TGTGCCAGCAGTGAATTGGGAGCTAATCAGCCCCAGCATTTT
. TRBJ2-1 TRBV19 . CASSIGPGLWEQFF TGTGCCAGTAGTATAGGCCCCGGACTCTGGGAGCAGTTCTTC
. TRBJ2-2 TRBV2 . CASSVDSYFTGELFF TGTGCCAGCAGTGTTGACAGCTATTTCACCGGGGAGCTGTTTTTT
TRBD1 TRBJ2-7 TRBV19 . CASSAGQGIVYEQYF TGTGCCAGTAGTGCCGGACAGGGTATCGTGTACGAGCAGTACTTC
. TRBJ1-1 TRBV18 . CASSSGDGTEAFF TGTGCCAGCTCATCCGGGGATGGGACTGAAGCTTTCTTT
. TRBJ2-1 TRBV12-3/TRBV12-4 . CASSFAPYNEQFF TGTGCCAGCAGTTTTGCGCCCTACAATGAGCAGTTCTTC
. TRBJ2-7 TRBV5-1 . CASSHRTGDYEQYF TGCGCCAGCAGCCATCGAACAGGAGACTACGAGCAGTACTTC
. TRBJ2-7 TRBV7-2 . CASSPGVGRYEQYF TGTGCCAGCAGCCCGGGGGTAGGACGCTACGAGCAGTACTTC
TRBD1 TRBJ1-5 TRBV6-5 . CASSQDRGGDQPQHF TGTGCCAGCAGCCAAGACAGGGGCGGTGATCAGCCCCAGCATTTT
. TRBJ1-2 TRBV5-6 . CASSLGGGYTF TGTGCCAGCAGCTTGGGGGGCGGCTACACCTTC
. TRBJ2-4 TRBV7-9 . CASTPGLGRMEVAKNIQYF TGTGCCAGCACCCCGGGGTTGGGGAGGATGGAGGTTGCCAAAAACATTCAGTACTTC
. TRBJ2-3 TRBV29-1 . CSVDGEPEDTQYF TGCAGCGTTGATGGAGAACCAGAAGATACGCAGTATTTT
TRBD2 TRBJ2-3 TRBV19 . CASSLLAGGDTQYF TGTGCCAGTAGTCTCCTAGCGGGAGGAGATACGCAGTATTTT
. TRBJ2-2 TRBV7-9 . CASSLQGYAGELFF TGTGCCAGCAGCTTACAGGGTTACGCCGGGGAGCTGTTTTTT
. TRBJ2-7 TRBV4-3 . CASSQGTHSSYEQYF TGCGCCAGCAGCCAAGGAACCCATAGCTCCTACGAGCAGTACTTC
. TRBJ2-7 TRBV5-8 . CASSLARGTIYEQYF TGTGCCAGCAGCTTGGCCCGGGGGACCATTTACGAGCAGTACTTC
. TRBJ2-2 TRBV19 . CASRLTGANTGELFF TGTGCCAGTAGGCTGACGGGAGCGAACACCGGGGAGCTGTTTTTT
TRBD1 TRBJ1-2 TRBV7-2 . CASSSGQGRHYGYTF TGTGCCAGCAGCTCAGGACAGGGGAGACACTATGGCTACACCTTC
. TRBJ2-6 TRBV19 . CASREINFMANVLTF TGTGCCAGTAGGGAGATCAACTTTATGGCCAACGTCCTGACTTTC
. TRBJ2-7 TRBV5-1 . CASSLAGSYEQYF TGCGCCAGCAGCTTGGCGGGTTCCTACGAGCAGTACTTC
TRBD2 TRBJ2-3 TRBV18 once CASSPQREVSDTQYF TGTGCCAGCTCCCCCCAGCGGGAGGTCTCGGATACGCAGTATTTT
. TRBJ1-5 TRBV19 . CASSLYAGLSNQPQHF TGTGCCAGTAGTTTATATGCGGGACTGAGCAATCAGCCCCAGCATTTT
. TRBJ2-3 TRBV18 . CASSPMESFNTADTQYF TGTGCCAGCTCACCAATGGAGAGTTTTAACACTGCTGATACGCAGTATTTT
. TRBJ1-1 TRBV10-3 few CAISPGGTLNTEAFF TGTGCCATCAGTCCAGGTGGAACCTTGAACACTGAAGCTTTCTTT
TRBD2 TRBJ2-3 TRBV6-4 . CASSDGTSATDTQYF TGTGCCAGCAGTGACGGGACTAGCGCCACAGATACGCAGTATTTT